This is a list of T cell receptor beta chains from one sample in a study of naive and memory T cell subsets. TCRdb redid the calling of the UMI-ligation and nested PCR reads with MiXCR, one entry per CDR3 protein. The profile shows about 37,000 distinct CDR3 sequences, around 10% of them singletons. The material was skin, obtained from a tuberculin skin test site. The receptors here all came from an adult in good health. Both conserved end residues are part of each CDR3. D genes are given only for firm matches. Clone size is given for some rows only: seen once, a few or many times, or a class if the clone is expanded.

cdr3_nt	cdr3_aa	clone_size	d_call	j_call	v_call
TGTGCCAGCAGTCCGACGGGAGGGGGCACTGAAGCTTTCTTT	CASSPTGGGTEAFF	many	NA	TRBJ1-1	TRBV11-2
TGTGCCAGCAGTCCATACTCGGGGCGGGTGAAGGGAAATGAGCAGTTCTTC	CASSPYSGRVKGNEQFF	many	NA	TRBJ2-1	TRBV7-6
TGTGCCAGCAGCGCCACGCGGGGTAGGAACACTGAAGCTTTCTTT	CASSATRGRNTEAFF	NA	NA	TRBJ1-1	TRBV11-1
TGTGCCAGCAGCGGGAGTACGGCGAACACCGGGGAGCTGTTTTTT	CASSGSTANTGELFF	many	NA	TRBJ2-2	TRBV7-9
TGTGCCAGCAGCTTAAAGGGAAACTACAATGAGCAGTTCTTC	CASSLKGNYNEQFF	many	NA	TRBJ2-1	TRBV11-2
TGTGCCAGCAGCCCGACAGGACGGAGCACAGATACGCAGTATTTT	CASSPTGRSTDTQYF	many	NA	TRBJ2-3	TRBV27
TGCAGTGCTAGAGCCTATGACAGGGTTAATGGCTACACCTTC	CSARAYDRVNGYTF	NA	TRBD1	TRBJ1-2	TRBV20-1
TGTGCCAGCAGTGACTTACAGATAGCCAAAAACATTCAGTACTTC	CASSDLQIAKNIQYF	many	NA	TRBJ2-4	TRBV6-1
TGTGCCTGGAGTGTCCTTCCGGACAGGCGGAAAAATGGCTACACCTTC	CAWSVLPDRRKNGYTF	NA	TRBD1	TRBJ1-2	TRBV30
TGCAGTGCTAGAGCCTATGACAGGGTTAATGGCGACACCTTC	CSARAYDRVNGDTF	NA	TRBD1	TRBJ1-2	TRBV20-1
TGTGCCAGCAGTTCCAGCCGGGGCCGAAACACCATATATTTT	CASSSSRGRNTIYF	many	NA	TRBJ1-3	TRBV28
TGTGCCAGCAGCCAAGATACCGGGGAGCTGTTTTTT	CASSQDTGELFF	few	NA	TRBJ2-2	TRBV14
TGTGCCAGCAGTTACTTCGGGCGGAGTCGCAATGAGCAGTTCTTC	CASSYFGRSRNEQFF	NA	NA	TRBJ2-1	TRBV6-6
TGCAGCGTGGGTCTAAACTATGGCTACACCTTC	CSVGLNYGYTF	many	NA	TRBJ1-2	TRBV29-1
TGTGCCAGCAGTTCAGGGGGCGCGGGGACCTACGAGCAGTACTTC	CASSSGGAGTYEQYF	many	TRBD1	TRBJ2-7	TRBV6-5
TGTGCCAGCAGTTTCGGGACTAATGAAGCTTTCTTT	CASSFGTNEAFF	few	NA	TRBJ1-1	TRBV28
TGTGCCAGCAGCGCAGGGAGGATTTCTGAAGCTTTCTTT	CASSAGRISEAFF	NA	NA	TRBJ1-1	TRBV6-5
TGCGCCAGCAGCCAAGAACCCCAAGGGGGGCACGGGGGTCCGCTCCAGCATTTT	CASSQEPQGGHGGPLQHF	NA	NA	TRBJ1-5	TRBV4-1
TGTGCCAGCAGTTTACTAGTGCGGAGTGATAGCAATCAGCCCCAGCATTTT	CASSLLVRSDSNQPQHF	NA	NA	TRBJ1-5	TRBV28
TGTGCCAGCAGCTTTCCCGGGGGTTACAATGAGCAGTTCTTC	CASSFPGGYNEQFF	NA	NA	TRBJ2-1	TRBV7-2
TGTGCCAGCAGTAAAACAGGGGGCTATTACTATGGCTACACCTTC	CASSKTGGYYYGYTF	NA	TRBD1	TRBJ1-2	TRBV12-3/TRBV12-4
TGTGCCAGTAGTAGTTTACAGGGCCCGGGGCCCCAGCATTTT	CASSSLQGPGPQHF	many	NA	TRBJ1-5	TRBV19
TGCAGTGCTAGAGGTCTCCAATTATCCTACAATGAGCAGTTCTTC	CSARGLQLSYNEQFF	NA	NA	TRBJ2-1	TRBV20-1
TGTGCCAGCTCACCACCGGGGGACTCCGGACTCTACACCTTC	CASSPPGDSGLYTF	NA	NA	TRBJ1-2	TRBV18
TGCAGTGCTAGAACCGCGGGACAGGGAATTAGCAATGAGCAGTTCTTC	CSARTAGQGISNEQFF	medium-sized	TRBD1	TRBJ2-1	TRBV20-1
TGCGCCAGCAGCTTGGTAGGGGGCATCTACGAGCAGTACTTC	CASSLVGGIYEQYF	NA	TRBD1	TRBJ2-7	TRBV5-1
TGTGCCAGCAGAGCTAGCGGGGGGGCGGAGACCCAGTACTTC	CASRASGGAETQYF	NA	TRBD2	TRBJ2-5	TRBV6-6
TGTGCCAGCAGCGTCAGAAGGGACAGGGGAAGACCCAACTATGGCTACACCTTC	CASSVRRDRGRPNYGYTF	NA	TRBD1	TRBJ1-2	TRBV7-2
TGTGCCAGCAGAGGACTAGAAACAGATACGCAGTATTTT	CASRGLETDTQYF	many	TRBD2	TRBJ2-3	TRBV2
TGTGCCAGCAGCTTAGCTCACGGGGCGGGGAATGAGCAGTTCTTC	CASSLAHGAGNEQFF	NA	NA	TRBJ2-1	TRBV7-2
TGCAGTGGCACGGGACAGGCTGAGACCCAGTACTTC	CSGTGQAETQYF	NA	TRBD1	TRBJ2-5	TRBV20-1
TGTGCCAGCAGCCAAGCGGGGGCGGCCTCCTACGAGCAGTACTTC	CASSQAGAASYEQYF	NA	TRBD2	TRBJ2-7	TRBV12-3/TRBV12-4
TGCAGTGCTACACGGACCACTAACTATGGCTACACCTTC	CSATRTTNYGYTF	few	NA	TRBJ1-2	TRBV20-1
TGTGCCAGCAGTTTACGAACCTCCGGGACTAGCGGGGGAAACACCGGGGAGCTGTTTTTT	CASSLRTSGTSGGNTGELFF	NA	TRBD2	TRBJ2-2	TRBV27
TGCAGTGCTAGCCACTCCTACAATGAGCAGTTCTTC	CSASHSYNEQFF	many	NA	TRBJ2-1	TRBV20-1
TGCAGTGCTAGAGATCGGGACAGGCCTGTCACTGAAGCTTTCTTT	CSARDRDRPVTEAFF	many	TRBD1	TRBJ1-1	TRBV20-1
TGTGCCAGCAGCTTAGGCCGGACGCCCAGCACAGATACGCAGTATTTT	CASSLGRTPSTDTQYF	many	NA	TRBJ2-3	TRBV11-3
TGCAGTGCGGGCGAGGGACAGGGCATATATGAGCAGTTCTTC	CSAGEGQGIYEQFF	many	TRBD1	TRBJ2-1	TRBV20-1
TGTGCCAGCAGCTTGACAGGGGGCGACACTGAAGCTTTCTTT	CASSLTGGDTEAFF	NA	TRBD1	TRBJ1-1	TRBV7-2
TGCAGCGTTCGGGACAGCCTACGCCAAGAGACCCAGTACTTC	CSVRDSLRQETQYF	many	TRBD1	TRBJ2-5	TRBV29-1
TGTGCCAGCAGTACCACTAGCGGGAGGTCGGGTGAGCAGTTCTTC	CASSTTSGRSGEQFF	NA	TRBD2	TRBJ2-1	TRBV27
TGTGCCAGCAGACCAGAGAACACCGGGGAGCTGTTTTTT	CASRPENTGELFF	few	NA	TRBJ2-2	TRBV14